This TCR beta chain was retrieved from a study of blood T cell repertoires in COVID-19. Study in general: PBMCs, B-cell-depleted T cells, or T cells provided the cDNA or gDNA that made up the material.

Per germline, CDR1 MNHEY and CDR2 SVGAGI. The CDR3 is 13 amino acids. V lost 7 bases, J lost 4 bases, and 4 bases stayed unmatched. Under the authors' procedure: Nucleated cell counts were estimated from reference gene primer amplification. Produced via immunoSEQ multiplex PCR; TCRdb's table is partial and in-frame only. V, J and clone size are taken as reported in that table, and D and trimming were inferred from the DNA itself. The data contain under 130,000 clones, more than 80% of them singletons. The sequence was collected from a human donor in a cohort sampled during active COVID-19. Specimen: peripheral blood. This chain uses TRBV6-5 with TRBJ1-5; 7 bases agree with TRBD1. The CDR3 DNA sequence: TGTGCCAGCACCTTGGACAGGAATCAGCCCCAGCATTTT. It yields the protein CASTLDRNQPQHF.